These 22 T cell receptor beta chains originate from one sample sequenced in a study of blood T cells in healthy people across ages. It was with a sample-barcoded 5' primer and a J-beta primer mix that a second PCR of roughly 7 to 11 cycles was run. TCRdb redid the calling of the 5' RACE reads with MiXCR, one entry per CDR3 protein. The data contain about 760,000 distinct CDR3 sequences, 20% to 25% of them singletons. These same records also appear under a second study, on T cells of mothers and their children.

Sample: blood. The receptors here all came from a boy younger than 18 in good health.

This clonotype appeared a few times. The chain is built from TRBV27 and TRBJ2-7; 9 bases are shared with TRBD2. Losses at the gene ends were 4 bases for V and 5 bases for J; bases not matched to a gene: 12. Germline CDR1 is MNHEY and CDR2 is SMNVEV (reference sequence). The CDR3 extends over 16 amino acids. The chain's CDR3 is CASSWSGTSSSDEQYF. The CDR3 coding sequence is TGTGCCAGCAGTTGGTCAGGGACTAGCTCGTCTGACGAGCAGTACTTC.

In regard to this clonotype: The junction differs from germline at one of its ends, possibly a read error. This CDR3 is CASGFRHRLGNTQYF. CDR3 DNA: TGTGCCAGCGGTTTTCGGCACAGGCTGGGAAATACGCAGTATTTT. This chain connects TRBV28 to TRBJ2-3, with D perhaps matching TRBD1 (5 bases). Germline CDR1 and CDR2: MDHEN and SYDVKM. The CDR3 covers 15 residues. Drawing the rest from reference TRBV28 and TRBJ2-3, the complete variable domain is DVKVTQSSRYLVKRTGEKVFLECVQDMDHENMFWYRQDPGLGLRLIYFSYDVKMKEKGDIPEGYSVSREKKERFSLILESASTNQTSMYLCASGFRHRLGNTQYFGPGTRLTVL.

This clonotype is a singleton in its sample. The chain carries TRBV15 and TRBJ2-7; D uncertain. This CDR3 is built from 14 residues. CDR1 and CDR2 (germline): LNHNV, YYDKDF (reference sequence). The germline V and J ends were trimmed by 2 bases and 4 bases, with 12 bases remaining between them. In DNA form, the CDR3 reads TGTGCCACCAGCAGACAAGGTTCCACTTACGAGCAGTACTTC. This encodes CATSRQGSTYEQYF.

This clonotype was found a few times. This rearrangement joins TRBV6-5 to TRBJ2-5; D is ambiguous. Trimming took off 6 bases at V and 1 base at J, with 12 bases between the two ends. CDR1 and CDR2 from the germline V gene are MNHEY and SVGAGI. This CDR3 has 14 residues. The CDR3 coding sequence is TGTGCCAGCAGAAGAGCCGGTTTCCAAGAGACCCAGTACTTC. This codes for CASRRAGFQETQYF.

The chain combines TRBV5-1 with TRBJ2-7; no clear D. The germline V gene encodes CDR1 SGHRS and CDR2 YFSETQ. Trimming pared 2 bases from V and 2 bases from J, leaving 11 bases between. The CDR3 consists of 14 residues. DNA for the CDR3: TGCGCCAGCAGCTTCGTCGAGAGTCCCTACGAGCAGTACTTC. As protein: CASSFVESPYEQYF. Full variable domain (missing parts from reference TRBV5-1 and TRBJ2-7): KAGVTQTPRYLIKTRGQQVTLSCSPISGHRSVSWYQQTPGQGLQFLFEYFSETQRNKGNFPGRFSGRQFSNSRSEMNVSTLELGDSALYLCASSFVESPYEQYFGPGTRLTVT.

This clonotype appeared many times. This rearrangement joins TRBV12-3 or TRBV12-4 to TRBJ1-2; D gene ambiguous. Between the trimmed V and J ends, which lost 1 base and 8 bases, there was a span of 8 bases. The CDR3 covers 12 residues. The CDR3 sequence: CASSLGGRGYTF. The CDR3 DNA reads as TGTGCCAGCAGTTTAGGAGGCCGGGGCTACACCTTC.

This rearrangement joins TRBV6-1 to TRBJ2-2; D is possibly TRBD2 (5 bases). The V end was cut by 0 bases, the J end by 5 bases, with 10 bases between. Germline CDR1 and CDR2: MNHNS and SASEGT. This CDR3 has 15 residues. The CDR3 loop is CASSEAGSATGELFF. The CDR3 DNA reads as TGTGCCAGCAGTGAAGCGGGTAGCGCGACCGGGGAGCTGTTTTTT.

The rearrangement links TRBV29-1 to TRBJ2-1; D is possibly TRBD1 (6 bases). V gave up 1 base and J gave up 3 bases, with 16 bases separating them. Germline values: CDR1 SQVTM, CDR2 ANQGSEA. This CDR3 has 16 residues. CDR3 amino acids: CSVEGAIDRNYNEQFF. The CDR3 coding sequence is TGCAGCGTTGAAGGGGCGATCGACAGGAACTACAATGAGCAGTTCTTC.

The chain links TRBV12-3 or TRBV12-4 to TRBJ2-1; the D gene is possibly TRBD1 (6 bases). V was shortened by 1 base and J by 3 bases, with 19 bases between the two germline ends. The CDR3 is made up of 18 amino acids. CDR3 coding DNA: TGTGCCAGCAGTTTAGGGCCCTTGACAGGCCAACACTACAATGAGCAGTTCTTC. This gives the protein CASSLGPLTGQHYNEQFF.

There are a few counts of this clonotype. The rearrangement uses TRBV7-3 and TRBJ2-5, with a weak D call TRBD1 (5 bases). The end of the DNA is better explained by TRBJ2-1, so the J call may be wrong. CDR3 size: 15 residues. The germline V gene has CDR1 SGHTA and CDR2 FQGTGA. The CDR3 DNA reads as TGTGCCAGCAGCTTAATAGGGGCCAGTGGGAATGAGCAGTTCTTC. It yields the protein CASSLIGASGNEQFF.

The CDR3 protein is CASSPFGNYGYTF. DNA for the CDR3: TGTGCCAGCAGCCCCTTTGGGAACTATGGCTACACCTTC. This chain joins TRBV7-2 and TRBJ1-2; no reliable D call. The V end was cut by 5 bases, the J end by 2 bases, with 9 bases between. The CDR3 extends over 13 amino acids. CDR1 and CDR2 from the germline V gene are SGHTA and FQGNSA.

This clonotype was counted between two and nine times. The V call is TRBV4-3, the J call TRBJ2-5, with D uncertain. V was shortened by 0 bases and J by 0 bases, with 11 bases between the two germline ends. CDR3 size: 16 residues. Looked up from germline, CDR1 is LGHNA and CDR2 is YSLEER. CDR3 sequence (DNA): TGCGCCAGCAGCCAAGATCGTTACGAGTACCAAGAGACCCAGTACTTC. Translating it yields CASSQDRYEYQETQYF.

This CDR3 reads CASSETGVTQYF. CDR3 in DNA: TGTGCCAGCAGTGAGACCGGCGTTACGCAGTATTTT. The chain joins TRBV2 to TRBJ2-3; D unclear. The germline gives CDR1 SNHLY, CDR2 FYNNEI. This CDR3 is 12 amino acids long. V was pared by 3 bases and J by 8 bases, with 9 bases between. Supplemented by reference TRBV2 and TRBJ2-3, the full variable domain reads EPEVTQTPSHQVTQMGQEVILRCVPISNHLYFYWYRQILGQKVEFLVSFYNNEISEKSEIFDDQFSVERPDGSNFTLKIRSTKLEDSAMYFCASSETGVTQYFGPGTRLTVL.

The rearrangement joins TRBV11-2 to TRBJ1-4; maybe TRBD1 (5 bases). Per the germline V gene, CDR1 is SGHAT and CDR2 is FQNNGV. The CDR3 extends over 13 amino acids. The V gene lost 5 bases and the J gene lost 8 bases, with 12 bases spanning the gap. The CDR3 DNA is TGTGCCAGCAGCCCCGGAAGGGACGAAAAACTGTTTTTT. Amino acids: CASSPGRDEKLFF.

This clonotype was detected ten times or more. This chain's CDR3 is CASSKPDTQYF. Written as DNA, the CDR3 is TGTGCCAGCTCTAAGCCAGATACGCAGTATTTT. This rearrangement joins TRBV6-2 or TRBV6-3 to TRBJ2-3; D is uncertain. Trimming shortened V by 8 bases and J by 4 bases, and 7 bases separated the two germline ends. The CDR3 is 11 amino acids. Per the germline V gene, CDR1 is MNHEY and CDR2 is SVGEGT.

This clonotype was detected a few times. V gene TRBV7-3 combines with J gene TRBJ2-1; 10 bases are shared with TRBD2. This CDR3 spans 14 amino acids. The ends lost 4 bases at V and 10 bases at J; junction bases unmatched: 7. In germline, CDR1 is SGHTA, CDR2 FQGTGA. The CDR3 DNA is TGTGCCAGCAGCTCGGGACTAGCGCTGGGGGAGCAGTTCTTC. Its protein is CASSSGLALGEQFF.

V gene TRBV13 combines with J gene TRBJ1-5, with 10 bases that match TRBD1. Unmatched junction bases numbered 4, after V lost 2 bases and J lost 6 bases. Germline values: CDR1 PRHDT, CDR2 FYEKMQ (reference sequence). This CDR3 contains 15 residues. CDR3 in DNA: TGTGCCAGCAGCTTAAACCGACAGGGGGCTCAGCCCCAGCATTTT. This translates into CASSLNRQGAQPQHF.

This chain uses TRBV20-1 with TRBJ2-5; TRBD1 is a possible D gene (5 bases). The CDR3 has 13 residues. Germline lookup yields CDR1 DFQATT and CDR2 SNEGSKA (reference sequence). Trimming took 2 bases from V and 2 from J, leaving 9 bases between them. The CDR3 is CSARPWTQETQYF. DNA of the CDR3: TGCAGTGCTAGACCCTGGACACAAGAGACCCAGTACTTC.

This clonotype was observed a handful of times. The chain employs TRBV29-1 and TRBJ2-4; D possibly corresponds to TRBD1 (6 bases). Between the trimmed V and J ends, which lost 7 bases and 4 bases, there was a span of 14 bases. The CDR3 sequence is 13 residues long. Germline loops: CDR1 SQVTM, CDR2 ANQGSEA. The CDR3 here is CSAWTVPKNIQYF. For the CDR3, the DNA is TGCAGCGCGTGGACAGTCCCTAAAAACATTCAGTACTTC. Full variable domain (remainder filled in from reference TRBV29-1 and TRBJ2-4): SAVISQKPSRDICQRGTSLTIQCQVDSQVTMMFWYRQQPGQSLTLIATANQGSEATYESGFVIDKFPISRPNLTFSTLTVSNMSPEDSSIYLCSAWTVPKNIQYFGAGTRLSVL.

CDR3 DNA: TGTGCCAGCAGTAACGAGGGGCCCCTCGCCGGGGAGCTGTTTTTT. It codes for CASSNEGPLAGELFF. This chain links TRBV28 with TRBJ2-2; D is perhaps TRBD1 or TRBD2 (5 bases each). The germline gives CDR1 MDHEN, CDR2 SYDVKM. Trimming removed 5 bases at V and 6 bases at J, with 16 bases between. The CDR3 is 15 amino acids.

The CDR3 DNA reads TGTGCCACCAGAGGATTGGACGATACGCAGTATTTT. This codes for CATRGLDDTQYF. V usage is TRBV15 and J usage is TRBJ2-3; D not resolved. Germline V CDR1 and CDR2: LNHNV, YYDKDF (reference sequence). Trimming took off 6 bases at V and 6 bases at J, with 10 bases between the two ends. The CDR3 runs 12 residues.

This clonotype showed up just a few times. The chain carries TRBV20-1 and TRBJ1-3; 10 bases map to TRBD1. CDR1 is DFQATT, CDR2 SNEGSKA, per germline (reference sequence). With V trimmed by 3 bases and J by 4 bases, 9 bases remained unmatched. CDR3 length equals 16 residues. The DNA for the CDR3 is TGCAGTGCTAGGGGGACAGGGGAAGGATGGGGAAACACCATATATTTT. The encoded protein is CSARGTGEGWGNTIYF.